Sequencing of this T cell receptor (beta chain) was carried out in a study of tumor and adjacent non-tumor tissue in lung cancer. General study results and limits: Normal lung showed higher cumulative top 100 clone frequency than tumor.

Three rounds of nested PCR, following a modified ARM-PCR protocol, produced the TCRbeta library. TCRdb called the multiplex PCR reads again in MiXCR, with one record for every CDR3 protein. The sample lists roughly 200,000 distinct CDR3 sequences; around 71% were seen once. Remarks on this clonotype: Its antigen is not identified. At one of its ends the junction is not consistent with the germline gene, which may arise from a read error.

RNA was extracted from bulk tissue without any cell sorting. The CDR3 is 14 residues long. CDR1 and CDR2 (germline): MNHEY, SVGAGI. Sequencing input: lung tumor tissue. This TCR was recovered from a man aged 55-75 years with non-small cell lung cancer. This sequence joins TRBV6-5 and TRBJ1-1; weak D call: TRBD1 (6 bases). The CDR3 loop reads CVSSYRTASGEAFF. The CDR3 DNA reads TGTGTCAGCAGTTACCGGACAGCCAGTGGTGAAGCTTTCTTT.